Here is one TCR beta chain with its context. Living in 25 or so US areas, the participants were between 18 and 89 years of age. Using immunoSEQ multiplex PCR, the repertoire was profiled, and TCRdb retains in-frame clones only, with some absent. The sample holds about 140,000 clones, approximately 88% seen once. The source of the sample is a study of blood T cell repertoires in COVID-19. Trimming removed 5 bases from V and 8 bases from J; junction bases left unmatched: 4. CDR1 is MNHEY and CDR2 is SVGAGI in the germline V gene. The CDR3 has 14 amino acids. The sample consisted of PBMCs or T cells enriched from blood (not recorded which). The sequence was obtained from a man aged 35 to 55 with acute COVID-19. The J gene is TRBJ2-1, the V gene TRBV6-5; 12 nucleotides line up with TRBD2. The CDR3 coding sequence is TGTGCCAGCAGTCTAGCGGGAGGGGCATATGAGCAGTTCTTC. It specifies CASSLAGGAYEQFF.